Sequencing of this TCR beta chain was carried out in a study of CD8+CD57+ T cells in acquired aplastic anemia (dated by TCRdb to 2016 to 2019). Notes on the research overall: Extracted DNA from sorted CD4+ and CD8+ cells averaged approximately 3 ug, ranging from roughly 0.17 to 27.4 ug. For healthy donor samples, the average read count was about 9.9 million for CD4+ cells and roughly 11 million for CD8+ cells. Results and caveats for the whole study, not just this receptor: Between patients and healthy controls, no significant difference in CD8+ Simpson's diversity was found (P=0.060). Approximately 27 CD8+ CDR3 sequences were found in both patients and controls but appeared to be highly expressed in patients and within the immunodominant clones of the patients.

Regarding this clonotype: Its antigen is currently not known. Base quality data are lacking; no much larger clone is found one base away.

Genomic DNA served as template for TCR beta VDJ combination and CDR3 sequence profiling. An Illumina HiSeq 2000 was used for TCR repertoire sequencing. In the paper's pipeline: Repertoire assessment relied on Simpson's diversity index, CDR3 size and DJ length profiles, and TRBV/TRBJ rearrangement plots. The immunodominant clone was defined as the most abundant DNA sequence in deep sequencing data. CDR3 amino acid sequences were screened for sharing across subjects and compared with published repertoires and the VDJdb database. The raw public data were reprocessed by TCRdb itself: fastp quality trimming at Q25, MiXCR clonotype calling, in-frame beta chains only. Rows matching on CDR3 protein sequence are summarized as one entry with the most common DNA and genes. TCRdb, not the original authors, processed these V and J calls. The sample includes hundreds of thousands of distinct CDR3 sequences, with around 68% observed a single time. The ten largest make up 4% of the sample.

TCR repertoires of sorted CD4+ and CD8+ blood T cells from severe aplastic anemia patients and healthy subjects were deep-sequenced in the study. Ficoll-Paque density gradient centrifugation was used to isolate peripheral blood mononuclear cells. Before DNA extraction, CD4+ and CD8+ T cells were sorted by FACS or by magnetic beads. The trim is 3 bases for V and 18 bases for J, with a gap of 24 bases between the germline ends. Spanning cysteine to phenylalanine, the CDR3 consists of 15 amino acids. Only the CDR3 DNA stays, 45 bases, in frame from base 1. CDR1 and CDR2 (SGHTA, FQGNSA) derive from the germline V gene.

The sequencing input was sorted CD4+, CD8+, or CD8+CD57+ T cells (not recorded which) from PBMCs. Rearrangement joined TRBV7-2 to TRBJ1-6; the D gene is perhaps TRBD1, from 6 matching bases. The clonotype originates from a human donor in good health, serving as a control. The DNA reads TGTGCCAGCAGCTTGGCAGGGGACGCCTATGAGCACCACCACTTT. Its coded protein is CASSLAGDAYEHHHF.